This T cell receptor beta chain appears in the sequencing data of a study of OX40 agonist ivuxolimab in advanced cancers. Overall study results and limits: CD4+ and CD8+ blood T cells expanded clonally by week 6 at 0.1 to 3.0 mg/kg. Among the lowest peripheral clonal expansion occurred in 0.1-3.0 mg/kg partial responders.

V lost 0 bases and J lost 1; bases outside the gene matches: 0. CDR3 length: 15 amino acids. CDR1 and CDR2 from the germline V gene are SGHRS and YFSETQ. Exclusion of a patient followed from autoimmune disease history or systemic immunosuppression. Clones were read by immunoSEQ multiplex PCR, and TCRdb kept only the in-frame ones, dropping some. The data show 45,000 to 65,000 clones, roughly 90% seen once. Notes on this clone: Its antigen remains unidentified.

This receptor was obtained from an adult with an advanced solid tumor such as melanoma, head and neck, liver or kidney cancer. The sample consisted of CD4+ or CD8+ T cells sorted from blood, taken in a trial of the OX40 agonist ivuxolimab. J is TRBJ2-2 and V is TRBV5-1; 7 nucleotides match TRBD1. The CDR3 is CASSLGQGNTGELFF. In nucleotides, the CDR3 is TGCGCCAGCAGCTTGGGACAGGGGAACACCGGGGAGCTGTTTTTT.